A single sample is the source of the 29 T cell receptor beta chains below, sequenced in a study of T cell repertoires in cytomegalovirus infection. Antigen specificity for these receptors is unknown. MiXCR was run by TCRdb on the reads, yielding one entry per CDR3 protein. The sample contains under 450,000 distinct CDR3 sequences, about 35% of which appear only once. This material consisted of cultured PBMCs, taken from culture after CMV antigen stimulation. The receptors were sampled from a human donor in good health (CMV status not recorded). Some clones in this sample may be carry-over from other donors' samples.

This clonotype was picked up many times. This chain uses TRBV28 with TRBJ2-1; 8 bases line up with TRBD2. The CDR3 spans 14 residues. Losses at the gene ends were 7 bases for V and 7 bases for J; bases not matched to a gene: 9. The germline V gene encodes CDR1 MDHEN and CDR2 SYDVKM. CDR3 in amino acids: CASTSPGRANEQFF. The CDR3 nucleotides are TGTGCCAGCACCTCCCCCGGGAGGGCGAATGAGCAGTTCTTC.

The chain combines TRBV6-2 or TRBV6-3 with TRBJ1-1; D not certain. The CDR3 sequence is 12 residues long. V lost 4 bases to trimming and J lost 0 bases, with 3 bases between them. The germline V gene has CDR1 MNHEY and CDR2 SVGEGT. The DNA of the CDR3 is TGTGCCAGCAGTTCTGTGAACACTGAAGCTTTCTTT. Protein: CASSSVNTEAFF.

The chain links TRBV28 to TRBJ1-1; D not certain. This CDR3 is 15 amino acids long. In germline, CDR1 is MDHEN, CDR2 SYDVKM. Trimming pared 3 bases from V and 5 bases from J, leaving 16 bases between. CDR3 nucleotide sequence: TGTGCCAGCAGTTTCCCAGGTTATTCCCGGACTGAAGCTTTCTTT. Its protein product is CASSFPGYSRTEAFF.

This clonotype occurred a few times. The chain carries TRBV6-2 or TRBV6-3 and TRBJ2-1; possible D gene TRBD1, 6 bases. The CDR3 contains 12 residues. Germline V gene sequence: CDR1 MNHEY, CDR2 SVGEGT. Trimming took 5 bases from V and 14 from J, leaving 16 bases between them. The CDR3 DNA reads TGTGCCAGCAGTACCCCACAGGGTCGGAAGTTCTTC. Its translation: CASSTPQGRKFF.

This rearrangement joins TRBV7-2 to TRBJ1-4; D uncertain. The germline V gene encodes CDR1 SGHTA and CDR2 FQGNSA. The CDR3 has 15 residues. V was trimmed by 2 bases and J by 4 bases, leaving 11 bases between them. The CDR3 DNA follows: TGTGCCAGCAGCTTATACCCCGGACTTAATGAAAAACTGTTTTTT. As protein: CASSLYPGLNEKLFF.

This clonotype has ten or more counts. The chain has TRBV7-2 and TRBJ2-1; TRBD2 matches 13 bases. The germline V gene encodes CDR1 SGHTA and CDR2 FQGNSA. V gave up 5 bases and J gave up 8 bases; unmatched junction bases: 9. The CDR3 is made up of 16 amino acids. CDR3 loop: CASSPPGLAGTDEQFF. The CDR3 DNA is TGTGCCAGCAGCCCGCCGGGACTAGCGGGGACGGATGAGCAGTTCTTC.

This clonotype appeared many times. This chain uses TRBV29-1 with TRBJ1-2; TRBD1 agrees at 7 bases. The CDR3 is 12 residues long. The V and J ends lost 1 base and 8 bases, in that order; junction bases with no gene match: 4. Germline-derived CDR1 and CDR2 are SQVTM and ANQGSEA. CDR3 protein: CSVEGQGQGYTF. The DNA for the CDR3 is TGCAGCGTTGAAGGACAGGGTCAAGGCTACACCTTC.

Ten or more counts support this clonotype. This chain joins TRBV11-2 and TRBJ2-1; 9 nucleotides line up with TRBD2. The CDR3 loop spans 16 amino acids. V lost 2 bases, J lost 8 bases, and 10 bases stayed unmatched. Germline V gives CDR1 SGHAT, CDR2 FQNNGV. The chain's CDR3 is CASSLWGREGNDEQFF. Written as DNA, the CDR3 is TGTGCCAGCAGCTTATGGGGGCGGGAGGGCAACGATGAGCAGTTCTTC. The full variable domain, rest sourced from reference TRBV11-2 and TRBJ2-1, is EAGVAQSPRYKIIEKRQSVAFWCNPISGHATLYWYQQILGQGPKLLIQFQNNGVVDDSQLPKDRFSAERLKGVDSTLKIQPAKLEDSAVYLCASSLWGREGNDEQFFGPGTRLTVL.

There are many counts of this clonotype. The rearrangement joins TRBV7-2 to TRBJ2-2; D possibly corresponds to TRBD1 (5 bases). The length of the CDR3 is 13 residues. CDR1 is SGHTA and CDR2 is FQGNSA in the germline V gene. V shed 6 bases and J shed 6 bases, with 11 bases lying between them. In DNA form, the CDR3 reads TGTGCCAGCAGACTCAGGGTTGCCGGGGAGCTGTTTTTT. Translating it yields CASRLRVAGELFF.

The gene calls are TRBV14 and TRBJ2-1, with D possibly called TRBD1 or TRBD2 (5 bases each). CDR1 and CDR2 (germline): SGHDN, FVKESK. The CDR3 runs 15 residues. V lost 1 base, J lost 10 bases, and 17 bases lay in between. Here the CDR3 DNA reads TGTGCCAGCAGCCAAGCCGGGGACCCCCGGGCCGAGCAGTTCTTC. Translation gives CASSQAGDPRAEQFF.

This clonotype was seen a few times. The V gene is TRBV5-1, the J gene TRBJ1-1; 9 bases match TRBD1. The length of the CDR3 is 15 residues. The trim removed 1 base at V and 5 bases at J, leaving 6 bases unmatched. Germline V gene lookup returns CDR1 SGHRS and CDR2 YFSETQ. The CDR3 spells CASSLFGTGNTEAFF. CDR3 bases: TGCGCCAGCAGCTTGTTTGGGACAGGGAATACTGAAGCTTTCTTT. Full variable domain (outside the CDR3, taken from reference TRBV5-1 and TRBJ1-1): KAGVTQTPRYLIKTRGQQVTLSCSPISGHRSVSWYQQTPGQGLQFLFEYFSETQRNKGNFPGRFSGRQFSNSRSEMNVSTLELGDSALYLCASSLFGTGNTEAFFGQGTRLTVV.

There are a few counts of this clonotype. The chain links TRBV7-2 to TRBJ2-1, with 14 bases that match TRBD2. The CDR3 runs to 15 residues. With 5 bases clipped from V and 9 bases from J, the junction kept 6 bases outside the gene matches. The germline V gene has CDR1 SGHTA and CDR2 FQGNSA. The CDR3, as DNA: TGTGCCAGCAGCACGGGACTAGCGGGAGTAGCTGAGCAGTTCTTC. Its translation: CASSTGLAGVAEQFF.

The chain has TRBV12-3 or TRBV12-4 and TRBJ2-1; no definite D call. The CDR3 is made up of 12 amino acids. The V gene lost 3 bases and the J gene lost 8 bases, with 8 bases spanning the gap. The CDR3 is CASSFTFHEQFF. CDR3 bases: TGTGCCAGCAGTTTCACCTTCCATGAGCAGTTCTTC.

This clonotype was counted ten times or more. V gene TRBV7-2 combines with J gene TRBJ1-3, with D tentatively TRBD1 (6 bases). CDR3 length: 15 residues. Germline CDR1 reads SGHTA; CDR2 reads FQGNSA. The V gene lost 3 bases and the J gene lost 4 bases, with 13 bases spanning the gap. As DNA, the CDR3 is TGTGCCAGCAGCTTTGGGGGCAATACCGGAAACACCATATATTTT. The encoded protein is CASSFGGNTGNTIYF.

The chain employs TRBV6-8 and TRBJ2-5; 15 nucleotides match TRBD2. With V trimmed by 4 bases and J by 3 bases, 3 bases remained unmatched. CDR1 and CDR2 (germline): MNHGY, SAAAGT. There are 16 residues in the CDR3. CDR3 DNA: TGTGCCAGCAGTTCCGGGACTAGCGGGGGGAAAGAGACCCAGTACTTC. Residues: CASSSGTSGGKETQYF.

This clonotype showed up just a few times. CDR3: CASSPDRTTTDTQYF. The CDR3 nucleotides read TGTGCCAGCAGCCCCGACAGGACTACCACAGATACGCAGTATTTT. This sequence joins TRBV7-2 and TRBJ2-3, with D perhaps assigned TRBD1 or TRBD2 (6 bases each). Deletions cut 5 bases from V and 2 bases from J, with 14 bases between. CDR1 is SGHTA, CDR2 FQGNSA, per germline. The CDR3 contains 15 residues.

This clonotype came up a few times. The rearrangement links TRBV7-9 to TRBJ2-6; D is unclear. The CDR3 is made up of 16 amino acids. Germline values: CDR1 SEHNR, CDR2 FQNEAQ (reference sequence). V dropped 1 base and J dropped 0 bases, with 7 bases sitting between them. CDR3 amino acids: CASSLGGISGANVLTF. The DNA for the CDR3 is TGTGCCAGCAGCTTAGGTGGTATCTCTGGGGCCAACGTCCTGACTTTC.

The chain couples TRBV24-1 to TRBJ2-2; tentative D call: TRBD1 (6 bases). The CDR3 totals 15 residues. V was cut by 6 bases and J by 2 bases, with 12 bases left in between. Germline loops: CDR1 KGHDR, CDR2 SFDVKD. CDR3 sequence reads: CATSHDRLNTGELFF. The CDR3, as DNA: TGTGCCACCAGTCATGACAGGTTAAACACCGGGGAGCTGTTTTTT.

This clonotype was picked up a small number of times. The genes are TRBV24-1 and TRBJ1-5, with a possible D match to TRBD1 (6 bases). Germline CDR1 KGHDR, CDR2 SFDVKD. With 4 bases removed from V and 0 bases from J, the gap between germline ends came to 9 bases. The CDR3 has 15 residues. CDR3 sequence: CATSDGQYSNQPQHF. Written as DNA, the CDR3 is TGTGCCACCAGTGACGGACAGTATAGCAATCAGCCCCAGCATTTT.

This clonotype was detected only a few times. This rearrangement joins TRBV7-6 to TRBJ2-6; unclear D gene. The germline V gene encodes CDR1 SGHVS and CDR2 FNYEAQ. V was cut by 1 base and J by 2 bases, with 12 bases left in between. The CDR3 has 17 residues. The CDR3: CASSLVVQTTGANVLTF. The DNA for the CDR3 is TGTGCCAGCAGCTTAGTGGTCCAAACGACTGGGGCCAACGTCCTGACTTTC. Full variable domain (outside the CDR3, taken from reference TRBV7-6 and TRBJ2-6): GAGVSQSPRYKVTKRGQDVALRCDPISGHVSLYWYRQALGQGPEFLTYFNYEAQQDKSGLPNDRFSAERPEGSISTLTIQRTEQRDSAMYRCASSLVVQTTGANVLTFGAGSRLTVL.

This clonotype was picked up a small number of times. The chain employs TRBV7-2 and TRBJ2-2, with D unresolved. Trimming took 2 bases from V and 4 from J, leaving 11 bases between them. CDR1 is SGHTA and CDR2 is FQGNSA in the germline V gene. The CDR3 is made up of 15 amino acids. DNA of the CDR3: TGTGCCAGCAGCTTAACCCCGGTTGGCACCGGGGAGCTGTTTTTT. It translates to CASSLTPVGTGELFF.

The table lists this clonotype with a few counts. The chain links TRBV7-2 to TRBJ1-3; no clear D gene. Germline values: CDR1 SGHTA, CDR2 FQGNSA. The CDR3 sequence is 17 residues long. Trimming left V 0 bases short and J 0 bases short, with 12 bases between. The CDR3 loop is CASSLAGDARSGNTIYF. CDR3 DNA: TGTGCCAGCAGCTTAGCGGGAGATGCCCGCTCTGGAAACACCATATATTTT.

This clonotype showed up just a few times. The CDR3 sequence: CASSEPPRSNIQYF. In nucleotides, the CDR3 is TGTGCCAGCAGTGAACCCCCGCGGTCAAACATTCAGTACTTC. The chain has TRBV6-1 and TRBJ2-4; D is ambiguous. With 2 bases removed from V and 6 bases from J, the gap between germline ends came to 11 bases. Germline V gives CDR1 MNHNS, CDR2 SASEGT. The CDR3 is made up of 14 amino acids.

The chain uses TRBV29-1 and TRBJ1-1; 7 nucleotides align to TRBD1. Trimming took 4 bases from V and 6 from J; bases not matched to a gene: 8. This CDR3 is 13 amino acids long. CDR1 is SQVTM and CDR2 is ANQGSEA in the germline V gene. This CDR3 reads CSVVGQGVSEAFF. The CDR3 DNA reads as TGCAGCGTTGTCGGGCAGGGGGTATCTGAAGCTTTCTTT.

The chain employs TRBV7-6 and TRBJ1-1, with unresolved D. The CDR3 contains 13 residues. CDR1 and CDR2 (germline): SGHVS, FNYEAQ. Trimming removed 4 bases from V and 7 bases from J, with 13 bases in between. The CDR3 loop reads CASSSTAADEAFF. CDR3 in DNA: TGTGCCAGCAGCTCCACAGCGGCAGATGAAGCTTTCTTT.

V usage is TRBV5-1 and J usage is TRBJ1-4, with D possibly being TRBD1 (5 bases). This CDR3 has 17 residues. Trimming stripped 3 bases from V and 0 bases from J, with 15 bases between. The germline V gene has CDR1 SGHRS and CDR2 YFSETQ. CDR3 amino acids: CASSSGRTPATNEKLFF. The CDR3, as DNA: TGCGCCAGCAGCTCCGGCCGGACACCCGCAACTAATGAAAAACTGTTTTTT.

This clonotype was picked up a small number of times. V is TRBV4-1 and J is TRBJ1-5; D is ambiguous. V lost 4 bases, J lost 2 bases, and 9 bases lay in between. The CDR3 is 14 residues long. Germline V lookup: CDR1 MGHRA, CDR2 YSYEKL. The CDR3 here is CASSLHHGNQPQHF. CDR3 nucleotide sequence: TGCGCCAGCAGCCTCCACCATGGCAATCAGCCCCAGCATTTT.

The rearrangement joins TRBV10-3 to TRBJ1-1; the match to TRBD1 covers 12 bases. The J segment lost 7 bases and the V segment lost 5 bases, leaving 14 bases of the junction unmatched. The CDR3 contains 17 residues. Germline CDR1 and CDR2: ENHRY and SYGVKD. CDR3 DNA sequence: TGTGCCATCAGTCCATCCTCAGGGACAGGGGGCAGGAGTGAAGCTTTCTTT. This gives the protein CAISPSSGTGGRSEAFF.

This clonotype was seen a handful of times. The chain employs TRBV3-1 and TRBJ2-5, with D unclear. The CDR3 consists of 14 residues. Trimming shortened V by 1 base and J by 5 bases, and 11 bases separated the two germline ends. Germline CDR1 reads LGHDT; CDR2 reads YNNKEL (reference sequence). The CDR3 bases are TGTGCCAGCAGCCAAGGGGTAAACCGTGAGACCCAGTACTTC. As protein: CASSQGVNRETQYF.